This T cell receptor (beta chain) emerged from a study of blood T cell repertoires in COVID-19. The overall study: COVID-19 samples from acute and convalescent phases originated in the United States, Italy and Spain. T cells, B-cell-depleted T cells, or PBMCs provided the cDNA or gDNA that served as material.

J lost 5 bases, V lost 7 bases, and 12 bases had no gene match. This CDR3 is built from 15 residues. In germline, CDR1 is SGHRS, CDR2 YFSETQ. In the original analysis: Nucleated cell counts were estimated from reference gene primer amplification. Profiled with immunoSEQ multiplex PCR; TCRdb holds only in-frame clones, not every one. Clone size and V and J calls were adopted from that table, with D and trimming inferred from the DNA. The sample lists about 83,000 clones, more than 85% occurring once. The chain links TRBV5-1 to TRBJ2-5; 9 positions agree with TRBD1. Material for sequencing was peripheral blood. The TCR comes from a man aged 80 or over with active or convalescent COVID-19. The CDR3: CASAKRTGATETQYF. CDR3 in DNA: TGCGCCAGCGCAAAGCGGACAGGGGCCACCGAGACCCAGTACTTC.